These T cell receptor beta chains were read from a single sample in a study of blood T cell repertoires in COVID-19. Method: immunoSEQ multiplex PCR; TCRdb's copy keeps in-frame clones and lacks some. The sample has some 180,000 clones, about three quarters seen once. Source material: peripheral blood. The receptor source for this set is a woman aged 45-60 years with active or convalescent COVID-19. Both conserved end residues are part of each CDR3. D genes are given only for firm matches. A clone size is listed for some rows: how often the clone was seen (once, few, many), or a class if it is expanded.

many	TRBV7-2	TRBJ1-5	NA	CASSLVLGGAGNQPQHF	TGTGCCAGCAGCTTAGTTTTGGGCGGGGCGGGCAATCAGCCCCAGCATTTT
NA	TRBV12-3/TRBV12-4	TRBJ2-5	NA	CASRGDSQETQYF	TGTGCCAGCAGGGGTGACTCCCAAGAGACCCAGTACTTC
NA	TRBV7-9	TRBJ1-2	NA	CASSLPPGLDYGYTF	TGTGCCAGCAGCTTACCCCCAGGGTTAGACTATGGCTACACCTTC
NA	TRBV7-8	TRBJ1-2	NA	CASTPGAFDGYTF	TGTGCCAGCACTCCAGGGGCGTTCGATGGCTACACCTTC
few	TRBV11-2	TRBJ2-7	TRBD2	CASSLAGRDEQYF	TGTGCCAGCAGCTTAGCTGGGAGGGACGAGCAGTACTTC
NA	TRBV2	TRBJ2-1	NA	CASCGTSQGEQFF	TGTGCCAGCTGTGGCACGTCGCAGGGTGAGCAGTTCTTC
NA	TRBV25-1	TRBJ1-4	NA	CASSGTQGLTNEKLFF	TGTGCCAGCAGTGGGACCCAGGGGTTGACTAATGAAAAACTGTTTTTT
once	TRBV5-1	TRBJ2-3	TRBD2	CASSLGLAVNTQYF	TGCGCCAGCAGCTTGGGACTAGCGGTCAATACGCAGTATTTT
NA	TRBV9	TRBJ2-7	TRBD1	CASSAGIGTGSYEQYF	TGTGCCAGCAGCGCCGGTATCGGGACAGGGTCCTACGAGCAGTACTTC
NA	TRBV19	TRBJ2-5	TRBD2	CASSTSGRLRGETQYF	TGTGCCAGTAGTACTAGCGGGAGGCTCAGGGGAGAGACCCAGTACTTC
once	TRBV5-1	TRBJ2-1	NA	CASKTGQGSYNEQFF	TGCGCCAGCAAAACCGGGCAGGGTTCCTACAATGAGCAGTTCTTC
NA	TRBV6-5	TRBJ1-1	NA	CASSFAGETEAFF	TGTGCCAGCAGTTTTGCAGGGGAGACTGAAGCTTTCTTT
once	TRBV3-1/TRBV3-2	TRBJ2-3	TRBD2	CASSRSGGTDTQYF	TGTGCCAGCAGCCGTAGCGGGGGCACAGATACGCAGTATTTT
once	TRBV18	TRBJ1-2	TRBD1	CASSVQGQGNYGYTF	TGTGCCAGCTCCGTGCAGGGACAGGGGAACTATGGCTACACCTTC
many	TRBV18	TRBJ1-2	TRBD1	CASSPLMNRDRGLYGYTF	TGTGCCAGCTCACCTCTAATGAACCGGGACAGGGGTCTGTATGGCTACACCTTC
NA	TRBV4-3	TRBJ1-5	NA	CASSLRVGQPQHF	TGCGCCAGCAGCCTCAGGGTTGGTCAGCCCCAGCATTTT
NA	TRBV7-9	TRBJ1-1	NA	CASSFVLDSEAFF	TGTGCCAGCAGCTTTGTCTTGGACAGTGAAGCTTTCTTT
few	TRBV14	TRBJ2-1	TRBD2	CASSQDRLAAKDEQFF	TGTGCCAGCAGCCAAGATAGGCTAGCGGCCAAGGATGAGCAGTTCTTC
NA	TRBV6-1	TRBJ1-2	NA	CASTQGNYGYTF	TGTGCCAGCACCCAGGGGAACTATGGCTACACCTTC
NA	TRBV14	TRBJ1-2	TRBD1	CASSQERRGLRGYTF	TGTGCCAGCAGCCAAGAGAGGAGGGGGCTACGGGGCTACACCTTC
medium-sized	TRBV29-1	TRBJ2-3	TRBD1	CSVPRGTGGSTDTQYF	TGCAGCGTTCCTCGGGGGACAGGGGGGTCTACAGATACGCAGTATTTT
NA	TRBV7-2	TRBJ2-5	TRBD1	CASSLLGQAYQETQYF	TGTGCCAGCAGCTTATTGGGACAGGCGTACCAAGAGACCCAGTACTTC
NA	TRBV30	TRBJ2-1	TRBD2	CAWSPGVAGGGEQFF	TGTGCCTGGAGCCCCGGGGTAGCGGGGGGAGGTGAGCAGTTCTTC
NA	TRBV7-9	TRBJ2-1	NA	CASSSSFGTSNEQFF	TGTGCCAGCAGCTCCTCTTTCGGGACTTCTAATGAGCAGTTCTTC
NA	TRBV30	TRBJ2-7	NA	CAWSVAGLRSYEQYF	TGTGCCTGGAGTGTAGCAGGGCTACGCTCCTACGAGCAGTACTTC
NA	TRBV7-3	TRBJ2-3	NA	CASSSTGLGDTQYF	TGTGCCAGCAGCTCTACAGGGCTGGGAGATACGCAGTATTTT
NA	TRBV29-1	TRBJ1-1	NA	CSVVGGNTEAFF	TGCAGCGTTGTGGGAGGGAACACTGAAGCTTTCTTT
many	TRBV6-5	TRBJ1-1	TRBD1	CASSYWTGTEAFF	TGTGCCAGCAGTTACTGGACAGGCACTGAAGCTTTCTTT
NA	TRBV19	TRBJ1-1	NA	CASSIGQGSTEAFF	TGTGCCAGTAGTATAGGCCAGGGCAGCACTGAAGCTTTCTTT
NA	TRBV5-1	TRBJ2-3	NA	CASSPGLAFLADTQYF	TGCGCCAGCAGCCCCGGGTTAGCTTTCTTAGCAGATACGCAGTATTTT
few	TRBV7-7	TRBJ1-3	TRBD1	CASSPGTAGNTIYF	TGTGCCAGCAGTCCAGGGACAGCTGGAAACACCATATATTTT
once	TRBV19	TRBJ2-1	NA	CASRTMGGSYNEQFF	TGTGCCAGTAGAACCATGGGGGGATCATACAATGAGCAGTTCTTC
NA	TRBV6-5	TRBJ2-3	TRBD2	CASSLAGATDTQYF	TGTGCCAGCAGTTTAGCGGGGGCTACAGATACGCAGTATTTT
NA	TRBV6-5	TRBJ2-5	NA	CASRASRGETQYF	TGTGCCAGTCGCGCGAGTCGGGGGGAGACCCAGTACTTC
NA	TRBV7-2	TRBJ1-2	TRBD1	CASSSVQGYGYTF	TGTGCCAGCAGCTCGGTACAGGGGTATGGCTACACCTTC
NA	TRBV5-6	TRBJ2-7	TRBD2	CASSFGLAGGPGYEQYF	TGTGCCAGCAGCTTCGGACTAGCGGGAGGGCCAGGGTACGAGCAGTACTTC
few	TRBV27	TRBJ2-7	TRBD2	CASSLSRPREKYEQYF	TGTGCCAGCAGTTTATCCCGCCCGCGGGAGAAATACGAGCAGTACTTC
NA	TRBV6-6	TRBJ2-5	NA	CASSYPQETQYF	TGTGCCAGCAGTTACCCTCAAGAGACCCAGTACTTC